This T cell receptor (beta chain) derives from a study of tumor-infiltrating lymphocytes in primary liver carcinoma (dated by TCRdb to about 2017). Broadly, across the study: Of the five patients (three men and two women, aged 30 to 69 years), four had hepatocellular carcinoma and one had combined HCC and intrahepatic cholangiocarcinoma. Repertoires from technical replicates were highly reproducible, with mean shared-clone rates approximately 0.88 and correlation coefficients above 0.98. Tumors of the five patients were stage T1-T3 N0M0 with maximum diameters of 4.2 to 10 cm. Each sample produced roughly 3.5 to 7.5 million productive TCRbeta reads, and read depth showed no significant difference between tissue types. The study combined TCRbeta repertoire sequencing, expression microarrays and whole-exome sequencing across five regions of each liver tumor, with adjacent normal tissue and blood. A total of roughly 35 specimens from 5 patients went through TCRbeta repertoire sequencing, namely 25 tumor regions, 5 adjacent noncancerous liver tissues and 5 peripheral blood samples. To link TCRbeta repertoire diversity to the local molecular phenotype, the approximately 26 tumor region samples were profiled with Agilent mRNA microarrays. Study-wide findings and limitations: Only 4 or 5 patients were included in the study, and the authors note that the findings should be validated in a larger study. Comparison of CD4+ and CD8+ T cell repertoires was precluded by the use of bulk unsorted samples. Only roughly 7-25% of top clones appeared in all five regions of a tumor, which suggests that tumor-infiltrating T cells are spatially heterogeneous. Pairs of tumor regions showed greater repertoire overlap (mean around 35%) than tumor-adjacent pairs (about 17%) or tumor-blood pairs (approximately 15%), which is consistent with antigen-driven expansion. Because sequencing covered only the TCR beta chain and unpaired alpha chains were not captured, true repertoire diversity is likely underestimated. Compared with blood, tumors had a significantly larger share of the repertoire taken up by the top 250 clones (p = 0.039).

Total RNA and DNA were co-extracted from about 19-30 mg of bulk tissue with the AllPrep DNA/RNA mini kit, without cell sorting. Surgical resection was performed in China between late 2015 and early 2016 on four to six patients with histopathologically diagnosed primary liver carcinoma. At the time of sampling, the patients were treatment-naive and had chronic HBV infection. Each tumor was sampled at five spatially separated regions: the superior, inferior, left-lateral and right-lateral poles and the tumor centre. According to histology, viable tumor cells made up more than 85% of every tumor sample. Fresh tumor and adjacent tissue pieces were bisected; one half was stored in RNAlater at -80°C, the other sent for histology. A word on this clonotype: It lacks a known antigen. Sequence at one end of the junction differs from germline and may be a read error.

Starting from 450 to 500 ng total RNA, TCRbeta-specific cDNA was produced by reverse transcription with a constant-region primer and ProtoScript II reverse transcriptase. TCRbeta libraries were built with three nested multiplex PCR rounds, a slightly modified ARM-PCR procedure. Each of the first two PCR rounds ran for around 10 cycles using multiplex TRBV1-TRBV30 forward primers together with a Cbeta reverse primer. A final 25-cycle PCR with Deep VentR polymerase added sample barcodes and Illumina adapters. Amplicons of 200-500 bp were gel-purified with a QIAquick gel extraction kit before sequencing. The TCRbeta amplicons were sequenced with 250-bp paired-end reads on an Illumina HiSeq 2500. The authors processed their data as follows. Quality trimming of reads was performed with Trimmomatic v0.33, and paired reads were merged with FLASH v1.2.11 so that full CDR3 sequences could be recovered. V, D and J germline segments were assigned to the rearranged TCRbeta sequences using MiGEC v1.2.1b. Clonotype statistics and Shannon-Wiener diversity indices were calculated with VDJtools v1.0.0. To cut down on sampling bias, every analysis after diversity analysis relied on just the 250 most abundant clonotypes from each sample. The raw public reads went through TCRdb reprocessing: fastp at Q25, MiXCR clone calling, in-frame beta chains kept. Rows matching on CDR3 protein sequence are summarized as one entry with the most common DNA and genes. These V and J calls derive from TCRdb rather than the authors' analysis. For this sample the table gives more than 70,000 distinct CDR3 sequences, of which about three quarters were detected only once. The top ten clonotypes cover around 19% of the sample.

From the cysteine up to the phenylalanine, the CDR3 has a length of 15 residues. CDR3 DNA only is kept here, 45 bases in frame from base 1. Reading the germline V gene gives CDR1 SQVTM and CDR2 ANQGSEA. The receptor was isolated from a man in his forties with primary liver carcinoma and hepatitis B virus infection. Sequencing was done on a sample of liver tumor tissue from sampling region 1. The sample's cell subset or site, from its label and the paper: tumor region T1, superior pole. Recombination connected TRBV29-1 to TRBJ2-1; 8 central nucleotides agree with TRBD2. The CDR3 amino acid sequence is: CSVDGKDKTGTRGFF. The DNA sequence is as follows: TGTAGCGTTGATGGCAAGGACAAAACCGGGACTAGGGGGTTCTTC.